This passage covers 6 T cell receptor beta chains from one sample sequenced in a study of CD8+CD57+ T cells in acquired aplastic anemia. The template used for profiling TCR beta VDJ and CDR3 was genomic DNA. Each CDR3 protein is one row after TCRdb ran MiXCR on the reads. Among about 150,000 distinct CDR3 sequences listed, roughly two fifths were seen once. Specimen: sorted CD4+, CD8+, or CD8+CD57+ T cells (not recorded which) from PBMCs. The receptor source for this set is a human donor in good health, serving as a control.

At least ten counts were recorded for this clonotype. The DNA of the CDR3 is TGCAGTGCTAGAGGTGGACTAGCGGGAGGGGTCCGGACAGATACGCAGTATTTT. It specifies CSARGGLAGGVRTDTQYF. V is TRBV20-1 and J is TRBJ2-3; 15 bases match TRBD2. V shed 1 base, J shed 3 bases, and the junction held 8 bases outside the gene matches. Germline V gene data show CDR1 as DFQATT and CDR2 as SNEGSKA (reference sequence). This CDR3 comprises 18 residues.

This clonotype was observed a handful of times. A much larger clonotype is one base distant, so this may be a read error. The V call is TRBV9, the J call TRBJ2-7, with D perhaps TRBD2 (6 bases). Trimming took off 3 bases at V and 7 bases at J, with 14 bases between the two ends. The germline CDR1 and CDR2 sequences are SGDLS and YYNGEE. CDR3 size: 13 residues. The CDR3 DNA sequence: TGTGCCAGCAGCGGCCTACGGGGGAATGAGCAGTACTTC. Translating it yields CASSGLRGNEQYF.

This chain links TRBV12-3 or TRBV12-4 with TRBJ2-2; no clear D. Trimming took off 7 bases at V and 1 base at J, with 10 bases between the two ends. The CDR3 totals 14 residues. The CDR3 here is CASMYGRNTGELFF. The CDR3 DNA sequence: TGTGCCAGCATGTATGGCAGGAACACCGGGGAGCTGTTTTTT.

This clonotype was seen a handful of times. The CDR3 region is CASSQDRTGNNEQFF. DNA for the CDR3: TGTGCCAGCAGCCAAGATAGGACAGGGAACAATGAGCAGTTCTTC. The rearrangement links TRBV3-1 to TRBJ2-1, with 8 bases lining up with TRBD1. V shed 0 bases, J shed 5 bases, and the junction held 3 bases outside the gene matches. Per the germline V gene, CDR1 is LGHDT and CDR2 is YNNKEL (reference sequence). The CDR3 is 15 residues long.

Ten or more counts support this clonotype. The J gene is TRBJ1-4, the V gene TRBV2; a possible D gene is TRBD1 (6 bases). The germline CDR1 and CDR2 sequences are SNHLY and FYNNEI. The ends were cut back, 3 bases at V and 7 bases at J, with 12 bases in the middle. The CDR3 has 14 residues. The CDR3, as DNA: TGTGCCAGCAGTGACCCAGGGGCGGGTGAAAAACTGTTTTTT. It is translated as CASSDPGAGEKLFF.

V and J are TRBV10-2 and TRBJ2-7; the D gene is possibly TRBD1 (5 bases). Trimming removed 3 bases from V and 2 bases from J, with 17 bases in between. This CDR3 comprises 16 residues. CDR1 and CDR2 from the germline V gene are WSHSY and SAAADI. In DNA form, the CDR3 reads TGCGCCAGCAGTGAAACTCAGGGAATCTGGCCCTACGAGCAGTACTTC. Its translation is CASSETQGIWPYEQYF.